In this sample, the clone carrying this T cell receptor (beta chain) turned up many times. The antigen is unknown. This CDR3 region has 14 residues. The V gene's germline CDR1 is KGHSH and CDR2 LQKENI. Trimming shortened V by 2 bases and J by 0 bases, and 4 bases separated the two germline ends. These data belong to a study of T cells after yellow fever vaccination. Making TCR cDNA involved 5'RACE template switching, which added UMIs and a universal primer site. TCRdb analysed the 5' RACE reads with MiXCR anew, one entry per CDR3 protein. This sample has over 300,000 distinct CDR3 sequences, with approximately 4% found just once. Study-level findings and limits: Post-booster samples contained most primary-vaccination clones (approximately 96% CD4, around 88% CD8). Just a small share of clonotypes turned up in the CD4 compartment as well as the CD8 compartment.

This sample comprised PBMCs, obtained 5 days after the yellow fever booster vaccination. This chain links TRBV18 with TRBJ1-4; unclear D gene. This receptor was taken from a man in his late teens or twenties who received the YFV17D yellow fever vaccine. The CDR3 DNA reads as TGTGCCAGCTCACCAGTTGCAACTAATGAAAAACTGTTTTTT. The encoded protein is CASSPVATNEKLFF.